Described below is a single T cell receptor (beta chain) sequence and its context. The antigen is undetermined. The sample is drawn from a study of T cell responses to AZD1222 COVID-19 vaccine. Study results and caveats: The donor group comprised mostly white British people and more females; the analysis possibly underestimated clonal diversity. Reportedly, close to half of spike-specific TCRs are directed against unmutated variant regions. Spike as a whole was targeted by vaccine-associated CD4 TCRs, dominant at 160-218 and 743-854.

Produced via immunoSEQ multiplex PCR; TCRdb's table is partial and in-frame only. The sample holds approximately 100,000 clones, roughly 87% seen once. The germline V and J ends were trimmed by 1 base and 0 bases, with 4 bases remaining between them. Per the germline V gene, CDR1 is GTSNPN and CDR2 is SVGIG (reference sequence). The CDR3 is made up of 14 amino acids. This chain connects TRBV30 to TRBJ2-6, with no clear D. The sample here was peripheral blood, taken on day 0 of MenACWY control vaccination. The sequence came from an adult in good health. The CDR3 loop is CAWSADSGANVLTF. CDR3 coding DNA: TGTGCCTGGAGTGCTGACTCTGGGGCCAACGTCCTGACTTTC.